Shown below are 16 T cell receptor beta chains from a single sample sequenced in a study of blood T cell repertoires in COVID-19. Using immunoSEQ multiplex PCR, the repertoire was profiled, and TCRdb retains in-frame clones only, with some absent. The sample yields approximately 230,000 clones, around 80% seen once. Input material: peripheral blood. All receptors come from a man aged 25 to 40 with active or convalescent COVID-19.

V usage is TRBV14 and J usage is TRBJ1-2; D gene ambiguous. There are 13 residues in the CDR3. V was clipped by 1 base and J by 5 bases, with 8 bases between them. Germline V gene sequence: CDR1 SGHDN, CDR2 FVKESK. CDR3 sequence: CASSQASFYGYTF. Written as DNA, the CDR3 is TGTGCCAGCAGCCAAGCGTCGTTTTATGGCTACACCTTC.

The chain links TRBV3-1 (or the pseudogene TRBV3-2) to TRBJ2-5; the D gene is possibly TRBD1 (6 bases). Looked up from germline, CDR1 is LGHDT and CDR2 is YNNKEL (reference sequence). CDR3 length: 17 residues. V lost 1 base to trimming and J lost 6 bases, with 21 bases between them. The CDR3 loop reads CASSQGPDRQYIKTQYF. Written as DNA, the CDR3 is TGTGCCAGCAGCCAAGGCCCCGACAGGCAATATATCAAGACCCAGTACTTC.

The chain uses TRBV7-2 and TRBJ2-7, with 8 bases that match TRBD1. Trimming at V came to 8 bases and at J to 2 bases, leaving 5 bases not matched to a gene. The CDR3 length is 13 residues. CDR1 and CDR2 from the germline V gene are SGHTA and FQGNSA. For the CDR3, the DNA is TGTGCCAGCGGCAGGGGGCGGCCCTACGAGCAGTACTTC. Its translation: CASGRGRPYEQYF.

The V gene is TRBV7-2, the J gene TRBJ2-3; 8 bases match TRBD2. The J segment lost 7 bases and the V segment lost 1 base, leaving 4 bases of the junction unmatched. This CDR3 comprises 14 residues. Germline-derived CDR1 and CDR2 are SGHTA and FQGNSA. Here the CDR3 reads CASSLGIAGNTQYF. CDR3 bases: TGTGCCAGCAGCTTAGGGATAGCGGGAAATACGCAGTATTTT.

The rearrangement uses TRBV27 and TRBJ2-1; D might be TRBD1 (6 bases). The V end was cut by 7 bases, the J end by 10 bases, with 17 bases between. CDR1 is MNHEY, CDR2 SMNVEV, per germline (reference sequence). The CDR3 contains 13 residues. The CDR3 loop is CASTEPRTDEQFF. The CDR3 nucleotides are TGTGCCAGCACCGAGCCGCGGACAGACGAGCAGTTCTTC.

V usage is TRBV9 and J usage is TRBJ2-7; possibly TRBD2 for D (6 bases). The CDR3 is 15 residues long. V gave up 4 bases and J gave up 2 bases, with 16 bases separating them. Germline values: CDR1 SGDLS, CDR2 YYNGEE. The CDR3 spells CASSPGGTPTYEQYF. The DNA for the CDR3 is TGTGCCAGCAGCCCCGGAGGGACTCCGACCTACGAGCAGTACTTC.

CDR3 nucleotide sequence: TGCAGCGTGTACCGGGACTCTGACACCGGGGAGCTGTTTTTT. It encodes CSVYRDSDTGELFF. The chain recombines TRBV29-1 with TRBJ2-2; TRBD2 might be the D (6 bases). V lost 6 bases and J 3 bases, leaving 14 bases between the germline ends. The germline V gene encodes CDR1 SQVTM and CDR2 ANQGSEA. The CDR3 is 14 residues long.

This sequence joins TRBV25-1 and TRBJ1-1; 7 bases fit TRBD1. The CDR3 has 14 amino acids. Germline CDR1 and CDR2: MGHDK and SYGVNS. J was trimmed by 6 bases and V by 4 bases; bases with no gene match: 8. Written as DNA, the CDR3 is TGTGCCAGCAGTGCCGGACAGGTTGGCGCTGAAGCTTTCTTT. Translation gives CASSAGQVGAEAFF.

The chain combines TRBV19 with TRBJ1-1; 7 bases map to TRBD1. V lost 5 bases to trimming and J lost 2 bases; unmatched junction nucleotides: 11. Germline assignment: CDR1 LNHDA and CDR2 SQIVND (reference sequence). The CDR3 loop spans 16 amino acids. The chain's CDR3 is CASSGHPGQLNTEAFF. The CDR3 region has the DNA TGTGCCAGTAGTGGACACCCGGGACAGTTAAACACTGAAGCTTTCTTT.

The J gene is TRBJ1-2, the V gene TRBV18; tentative D call: TRBD1 (5 bases). There are 15 residues in the CDR3. V dropped 6 bases and J dropped 4 bases, with 18 bases sitting between them. Germline V gives CDR1 KGHSH, CDR2 LQKENI. The CDR3 coding sequence is TGTGCCAGCTCGCTAGACCAGGGCAGCTTCTATGGCTACACCTTC. It translates to CASSLDQGSFYGYTF.

This clone was seen a few times. The chain carries TRBV4-3 and TRBJ1-2; no reliable D call. CDR1 and CDR2 (germline): LGHNA, YSLEER. The CDR3 length is 15 residues. V dropped 0 bases and J dropped 8 bases, with 16 bases sitting between them. The CDR3 sequence: CASSQDPGSNYGYTF. The DNA of the CDR3 is TGCGCCAGCAGCCAAGATCCGGGGAGTAATTACGGCTACACCTTC.

V and J are TRBV5-1 and TRBJ1-4; the match to TRBD1 covers 9 bases. Germline V gives CDR1 SGHRS, CDR2 YFSETQ. The CDR3 totals 19 residues. V lost 4 bases to trimming and J lost 7 bases; unmatched junction nucleotides: 20. The CDR3 region has the DNA TGCGCCAGCAGCCTTCGCCCAGGGGGACAGGGTAGTTTAGGTGAAAAACTGTTTTTT. Residues: CASSLRPGGQGSLGEKLFF.

The chain is built from TRBV4-1 and TRBJ2-7; D not resolved. This CDR3 has 17 residues. Germline-derived CDR1 and CDR2 are MGHRA and YSYEKL. Trimming pared 0 bases from V and 7 bases from J, leaving 22 bases between. This CDR3 reads CASSQDVPWQILREQYF. The CDR3 DNA sequence: TGCGCCAGCAGCCAAGATGTCCCCTGGCAAATTTTAAGAGAGCAGTACTTC.

The chain combines TRBV30 with TRBJ1-5; perhaps TRBD1 as D (5 bases). The CDR3 contains 14 residues. The V gene lost 5 bases and the J gene lost 3 bases, with 14 bases spanning the gap. Germline V CDR1 and CDR2: GTSNPN, SVGIG (reference sequence). The CDR3 is CAWGSGLPNQPQHF. The CDR3 DNA is TGTGCCTGGGGATCGGGACTGCCCAATCAGCCCCAGCATTTT.

V is TRBV7-2 and J is TRBJ2-2; D call uncertain. The CDR3 loop spans 14 amino acids. Germline V lookup: CDR1 SGHTA, CDR2 FQGNSA. V was shortened by 6 bases and J by 2 bases, with 10 bases between the two germline ends. CDR3 residues: CASRSTGNTGELFF. CDR3 DNA sequence: TGTGCCAGCAGATCAACTGGTAACACCGGGGAGCTGTTTTTT.

This clone has just a few counts. V and J are TRBV7-6 and TRBJ2-1; 7 bases fit TRBD2. Germline V CDR1 and CDR2: SGHVS, FNYEAQ. The CDR3 is 14 residues long. The V gene end was trimmed by 0 bases and the J gene end by 10 bases; junction bases not matched to a gene: 6. The CDR3, as DNA: TGTGCCAGCAGCTTAGCGGGCCCACTAGCGGAGCAGTTCTTC. It yields the protein CASSLAGPLAEQFF.